This T cell receptor beta chain was found in a study of shared clonotypes between healthy human individuals. About the research overall: Each donor contributed plates that comprised three CD4 naive, three CD4 memory, two CD8 naive and one CD8 memory. Study-level results: The study's rarefaction showed incomplete sorted-subset sequencing despite large depth. When naive CD4 clonotypes were compared across a handful of donors, around 5% were shared. In general, naive subsets displayed greater estimated richness than memory subsets did.

The table came from immunoSEQ multiplex PCR; TCRdb's copy has only in-frame clones and leaves some out. This table holds roughly 600,000 clones, roughly 98% found once. CD45RO-negative CD8 cells positively selected for CCR7 made up the naive population, which excluded terminally differentiated effector memory CD45RA+ cells. As to this clone: Its antigen is unknown.

CDR3 length: 19 residues. The V segment lost 6 bases and the J segment 2 bases; nucleotides outside the gene matches: 17. The germline V gene encodes CDR1 SQVTM and CDR2 ANQGSEA. This chain joins TRBV29-1 and TRBJ2-1, with TRBD2 identical over 12 bases. The source material was naive CD8+ T cells sorted from blood. This receptor was identified in a man aged 25-40 years in good health. This chain's CDR3 is CSVVPTSGSQPRAYNEQFF. In DNA form, the CDR3 reads TGCAGCGTGGTCCCGACTAGCGGGAGTCAGCCTCGAGCCTACAATGAGCAGTTCTTC.